These 26 T cell receptor beta chains were sequenced from one sample in a study of vaccination effects on CD4 cells after COVID-19. The method was immunoSEQ multiplex PCR; TCRdb's version includes in-frame clones alone and lacks a portion of them. This sample has some 40,000 clones, with around 71% found just once. A 10-day culture period preceded the isolation of CD4+ T cells. Each participant received a vaccine that was either BNT162b2 or mRNA-1273, given as two doses. Their cognate antigens are unknown. The sequencing used CD4+ T cells from PBMCs cultured without peptide, collected after COVID-19 vaccination. These TCRs come from a human donor who received a COVID-19 vaccine.

The chain uses TRBV11-3 and TRBJ2-2; weak D call: TRBD2 (5 bases). The length of the CDR3 is 12 residues. Germline V lookup: CDR1 SGHNT, CDR2 YENEEA. Trimming cost V 3 bases and J 7 bases, with 6 bases left between them. Written as DNA, the CDR3 is TGTGCCAGCAGCTTGAGGGACGGGGAGCTGTTTTTT. Translated, it gives CASSLRDGELFF.

The chain is built from TRBV27 and TRBJ2-1; the D is unclear. Trimming shortened V by 2 bases and J by 4 bases, and 6 bases separated the two germline ends. The CDR3 spans 13 residues. CDR1 and CDR2 (germline): MNHEY, SMNVEV (reference sequence). The CDR3 DNA reads as TGTGCCAGCAGTTTAGCTGAATACAATGAGCAGTTCTTC. This encodes CASSLAEYNEQFF.

This clone was seen a few times. This CDR3 reads CASSPTFAGQGYEQYF. The CDR3 coding sequence is TGCGCCAGCAGCCCGACGTTCGCGGGACAGGGCTACGAGCAGTACTTC. The chain combines TRBV5-1 with TRBJ2-7; 9 bases agree with TRBD1. The CDR3 is 16 amino acids. V trimming: 4 bases; J trimming: 3 bases; junction bases outside the gene matches: 11. Per germline, CDR1 SGHRS and CDR2 YFSETQ.

This sequence joins TRBV5-1 and TRBJ1-2, with 8 bases aligning to TRBD1. V lost 3 bases and J lost 12; bases outside the gene matches: 7. CDR1 SGHRS and CDR2 YFSETQ come from the germline V gene. This CDR3 region has 12 residues. The CDR3 here is CASSSSQGAHTF. CDR3 nucleotide sequence: TGCGCCAGCAGCTCGTCTCAGGGGGCCCACACCTTC. Using reference TRBV5-1 and TRBJ1-2 for the parts outside the CDR3, the full variable domain is KAGVTQTPRYLIKTRGQQVTLSCSPISGHRSVSWYQQTPGQGLQFLFEYFSETQRNKGNFPGRFSGRQFSNSRSEMNVSTLELGDSALYLCASSSSQGAHTFGSGTRLTVV.

The chain is built from TRBV4-2 and TRBJ1-3; the D gene is possibly TRBD1 (6 bases). Trimming left V 0 bases short and J 10 bases short, with 13 bases between. The CDR3 contains 14 residues. The germline gives CDR1 LGHNA, CDR2 YNFKEQ. As DNA, the CDR3 is TGTGCCAGCAGCCAAGATGGTCAGGGGTTTACCATATATTTT. Amino acids: CASSQDGQGFTIYF.

This clone was seen more than once but under ten times. The chain carries TRBV29-1 and TRBJ1-5; 9 bases match TRBD1. The CDR3 covers 12 residues. V was pared by 6 bases and J by 7 bases, with 4 bases of the junction left unmatched. CDR1 SQVTM and CDR2 ANQGSEA come from the germline V gene. Here the CDR3 reads CSVGQGRQPQHF. The CDR3 nucleotides are TGCAGCGTAGGACAGGGGCGACAGCCCCAGCATTTT.

This clone was observed a handful of times. The chain links TRBV6-2 or TRBV6-3 to TRBJ2-5; perhaps D is TRBD1 or TRBD2 (6 bases each). The CDR3 is 15 residues long. V lost 1 base and J 4 bases, leaving 13 bases between the germline ends. CDR1 MNHEY and CDR2 SVGEGT come from the germline V gene. CDR3 region: CASSYLSGGTETQYF. As DNA, the CDR3 is TGTGCCAGCAGTTACTTGTCCGGGGGCACAGAGACCCAGTACTTC.

This clone was observed a single time. CDR3 DNA: TGTGCAAGTCGCTTACCTAGCGGGGGGGAACTCGAAAAGTCGACCGGGGAGCTGTTTTTT. It codes for CASRLPSGGELEKSTGELFF. This chain joins TRBV12-2 and TRBJ2-2; the table calls TRBD2, which could not be checked here. TRBV12-2 is a known pseudogene. The CDR3 covers 20 residues.

The chain has TRBV29-1 and TRBJ2-7; TRBD2 agrees at 7 bases. The CDR3 contains 13 residues. Germline V gene lookup returns CDR1 SQVTM and CDR2 ANQGSEA. V shed 4 bases, J shed 4 bases, and the junction held 7 bases outside the gene matches. The CDR3 protein is CSVVPASGYEQYF. CDR3 coding DNA: TGCAGCGTTGTCCCGGCTAGCGGTTACGAGCAGTACTTC.

The gene calls are TRBV5-1 and TRBJ2-5, with TRBD2 identical over 8 bases. V shed 4 bases and J 2 bases; nucleotides not matched to a gene: 10. The CDR3 is 16 residues long. The V gene's germline CDR1 is SGHRS and CDR2 YFSETQ. CDR3 coding DNA: TGCGCCAGCAGCATCGGACTAGCTGGTCGTCAAGAGACCCAGTACTTC. Encoded protein: CASSIGLAGRQETQYF.

This sequence joins TRBV6-5 and TRBJ1-4, with D perhaps TRBD1 (5 bases). Germline CDR1 and CDR2: MNHEY and SVGAGI. V lost 8 bases to trimming and J lost 12 bases, with 13 bases between them. This CDR3 is built from 11 residues. CDR3 DNA: TGTGCCAGCGCCAGGGCATGGGAACTGTTTTTT. This translates into CASARAWELFF.

There are a few counts of this clone. The CDR3 loop reads CAISVNNQPQHF. Written as DNA, the CDR3 is TGTGCCATCAGTGTAAACAATCAGCCCCAGCATTTT. The chain employs TRBV10-3 and TRBJ1-5; D unresolved. The germline V gene encodes CDR1 ENHRY and CDR2 SYGVKD. The CDR3 runs 12 residues. V lost 4 bases and J lost 3, with 4 bases in between.

V gene TRBV13 combines with J gene TRBJ2-1; D could derive from TRBD1 or TRBD2 (5 bases each). The ends were cut back, 6 bases at V and 6 bases at J, with 18 bases in the middle. The germline CDR1 and CDR2 sequences are PRHDT and FYEKMQ (reference sequence). The length of the CDR3 is 15 residues. Here the CDR3 DNA reads TGTGCCAGCAGAACCCCCCCTCCGGGGCCCAATGAGCAGTTCTTC. Its translation is CASRTPPPGPNEQFF.

The chain joins TRBV19 to TRBJ1-2; no definite D call. The CDR3 is made up of 13 amino acids. The ends were cut back, 3 bases at V and 4 bases at J, with 9 bases in the middle. Per the germline V gene, CDR1 is LNHDA and CDR2 is SQIVND (reference sequence). DNA for the CDR3: TGTGCCAGTAGTATGGGGTCAGGCTATGGCTACACCTTC. Residues: CASSMGSGYGYTF.

CDR3 in amino acids: CASSDSGGGNGYTF. The CDR3 DNA reads TGTGCCAGCAGTGACTCGGGGGGAGGAAATGGCTACACCTTC. The genes are TRBV6-4 and TRBJ1-2, with D possibly being TRBD1 (5 bases). The germline V and J ends were trimmed by 0 bases and 6 bases, with 11 bases remaining between them. This CDR3 contains 14 residues. CDR1 is MRHNA, CDR2 SNTAGT, per germline.

The chain has TRBV19 and TRBJ2-5; TRBD2 matches 7 bases. Losses at the gene ends were 5 bases for V and 1 base for J; bases not matched to a gene: 7. CDR1 and CDR2 (germline): LNHDA, SQIVND (reference sequence). This CDR3 comprises 15 residues. The CDR3 DNA reads as TGTGCCAGTAGTGAAACTAGCGTTATCCAAGAGACCCAGTACTTC. Residues: CASSETSVIQETQYF. Complete variable domain (other parts from reference TRBV19 and TRBJ2-5): DGGITQSPKYLFRKEGQNVTLSCEQNLNHDAMYWYRQDPGQGLRLIYYSQIVNDFQKGDIAEGYSVSREKKESFPLTVTSAQKNPTAFYLCASSETSVIQETQYFGPGTRLLVL.

The chain has TRBV7-9 and TRBJ2-2; no reliable D call. Germline V lookup: CDR1 SEHNR, CDR2 FQNEAQ (reference sequence). Trimming removed 1 base at V and 7 bases at J, with 16 bases between. The CDR3 contains 16 residues. CDR3 coding DNA: TGTGCCAGCAGCTTAGATTTAGGCTTGGCGATCGGGGAGCTGTTTTTT. Its translation: CASSLDLGLAIGELFF.

In DNA form, the CDR3 reads TGCGCCAGCAGTGACTCGGGGGAGGGAGGCTACGAGCAGTACTTC. It translates to CASSDSGEGGYEQYF. The rearrangement joins TRBV10-1 to TRBJ2-7, with 7 bases matching TRBD2. The CDR3 length is 15 residues. Germline V gene sequence: CDR1 WNHNN, CDR2 SYGVQD (reference sequence). V lost 3 bases, J lost 3 bases, and 8 bases stayed unmatched.

There are a few counts of this clone. This CDR3 reads CASSLGGSLGKETQYF. CDR3 nucleotide sequence: TGTGCCAGCAGCTTAGGTGGTTCCCTAGGAAAAGAGACCCAGTACTTC. The genes are TRBV7-6 and TRBJ2-5; no firm D call. Germline CDR1 and CDR2: SGHVS and FNYEAQ. The CDR3 length is 16 residues. Trimming removed 1 base at V and 3 bases at J, with 15 bases between.

The V and J genes are TRBV7-8 and TRBJ2-1, with 8 bases fitting TRBD2. Unmatched junction bases numbered 9, after V lost 2 bases and J lost 6 bases. The CDR3 sequence is 16 residues long. Per germline, CDR1 SGHVS and CDR2 FQNEAQ. Here the CDR3 reads CASSLIRAGARNEQFF. The CDR3 nucleotides are TGTGCCAGCAGCTTAATCCGAGCGGGAGCCCGCAATGAGCAGTTCTTC.

CDR3 coding DNA: TGTGCCAGCTCACCAACACGCGCGACGGACGAGCAGTACTTC. It encodes CASSPTRATDEQYF. The V and J genes are TRBV18 and TRBJ2-7; D gene unclear. V gave up 2 bases and J gave up 5 bases, with 13 bases separating them. Germline V CDR1 and CDR2: KGHSH, LQKENI. The CDR3 is made up of 14 amino acids.

This clone occurred once. The V gene is TRBV28, the J gene TRBJ1-1; 7 bases are a match to TRBD1. The germline CDR1 and CDR2 sequences are MDHEN and SYDVKM. This CDR3 contains 15 residues. The J segment lost 2 bases and the V segment lost 6 bases, leaving 9 bases of the junction unmatched. The DNA for the CDR3 is TGTGCCAGCAGGCTTAGGGGGCGTATCAACACTGAAGCTTTCTTT. Translated: CASRLRGRINTEAFF.

The chain combines TRBV2 with TRBJ1-1, with TRBD1 as a possible D gene (6 bases). The germline gives CDR1 SNHLY, CDR2 FYNNEI. CDR3 length equals 15 residues. V was shortened by 2 bases and J by 1 base, with 11 bases between the two germline ends. The CDR3 loop is CASSEQGFRNTEAFF. CDR3 in DNA: TGTGCCAGCAGTGAACAGGGGTTTCGGAACACTGAAGCTTTCTTT.

In this sample, this clone turned up once. V gene TRBV19 combines with J gene TRBJ2-7; 7 bases are shared with TRBD1. V shed 6 bases, J shed 0 bases, and the junction held 8 bases outside the gene matches. Germline V gene sequence: CDR1 LNHDA, CDR2 SQIVND (reference sequence). The CDR3 sequence is 15 residues long. The CDR3 spells CASRNTGQTSYEQYF. The CDR3 DNA reads TGTGCCAGTAGGAACACGGGACAGACCTCCTACGAGCAGTACTTC.

The chain recombines TRBV5-5 with TRBJ1-2; D possibly corresponds to TRBD1 (5 bases). Germline CDR1 SGHKS, CDR2 YYEKEE (reference sequence). The CDR3 totals 11 residues. V lost 7 bases to trimming and J lost 4 bases, with 8 bases between them. CDR3 amino acids: CASWGFYGYTF. CDR3 nucleotides: TGTGCCAGCTGGGGGTTCTATGGCTACACCTTC.

The chain employs TRBV11-3 and TRBJ2-7, with 7 bases identical to TRBD1. The V gene's germline CDR1 is SGHNT and CDR2 YENEEA. This CDR3 comprises 15 residues. V shed 5 bases and J 3 bases; nucleotides not matched to a gene: 10. The CDR3 reads CASSAETGSSYEQYF. The CDR3 DNA follows: TGTGCCAGCAGCGCTGAGACAGGGAGTAGCTACGAGCAGTACTTC.